What follows are 24 T cell receptor beta chains derived from one specimen sequenced in a study of T-cell reconstitution after alpha-beta-depleted transplantation in children. Preparing the TCRbeta library involved the use of unique molecular identifiers. Each CDR3 protein is one row after TCRdb ran MiXCR on the PCR reads. The table records 95,000 to 150,000 distinct CDR3 sequences, about 21% of them present only once. The source was PBMCs, mostly from graft donor cells, collected 180 days after TCRalphabeta/CD19-depleted stem cell transplant. Receptor source: a male patient between 2 and 10 years old who had a stem cell transplant for chronic granulomatous disease, so the T cells may come from the graft donor.

This clonotype has ten or more counts. The chain is built from TRBV20-1 and TRBJ2-7; TRBD2 is a possible D gene (5 bases). The CDR3 has 15 residues. Germline CDR1 and CDR2: DFQATT and SNEGSKA (reference sequence). V shed 0 bases and J shed 4 bases, with 16 bases lying between them. CDR3 coding DNA: TGCAGTGCTAGAGATAATAGCGACTATGTGTACGAGCAGTACTTC. This sequence encodes CSARDNSDYVYEQYF.

This clonotype has a handful of counts. The rearrangement joins TRBV29-1 to TRBJ1-2; 8 bases are a match to TRBD1. The germline gives CDR1 SQVTM, CDR2 ANQGSEA. CDR3 length equals 12 residues. V lost 7 bases, J lost 4 bases, and 5 bases stayed unmatched. In nucleotides, the CDR3 is TGCAGCGCCAGGGGACAGGTCTATGGCTACACCTTC. This encodes CSARGQVYGYTF.

Ten or more counts support this clonotype. The chain has TRBV27 and TRBJ2-7, with 10 bases identical to TRBD1. Germline CDR1 and CDR2: MNHEY and SMNVEV (reference sequence). V was clipped by 6 bases and J by 6 bases; unmatched bases: 5. The CDR3 has 13 residues. The CDR3 bases are TGTGCCAGCAGCGGGACAGGGGCCCCCGAGCAGTACTTC. This gives the protein CASSGTGAPEQYF.

This clonotype was seen a few times. J is TRBJ1-2 and V is TRBV29-1; D gene unclear. CDR3 length: 12 amino acids. Looked up from germline, CDR1 is SQVTM and CDR2 is ANQGSEA. Trimming stripped 8 bases from V and 4 bases from J, with 14 bases between. Here the CDR3 DNA reads TGCAGCATTGTCGGGGATGGCTATGGCTACACCTTC. Translated: CSIVGDGYGYTF.

For this clonotype: Just one base apart from a much larger clone, this may be a read error. The V gene is TRBV20-1, the J gene TRBJ2-7; TRBD1 is a possible D gene (6 bases). Germline CDR1 and CDR2: DFQATT and SNEGSKA (reference sequence). The CDR3 is 14 amino acids. The CDR3 reads CSALSTGSTYDQYF. CDR3 DNA: TGCAGTGCTCTATCCACAGGGTCGACCTACGACCAGTACTTC.

V usage is TRBV20-1 and J usage is TRBJ2-3; D ambiguous. This CDR3 has 15 amino acids. V lost 0 bases to trimming and J lost 0 bases, with 10 bases between them. Germline lookup yields CDR1 DFQATT and CDR2 SNEGSKA (reference sequence). The CDR3 spells CSAREHSSSTDTQYF. In DNA form, the CDR3 reads TGCAGTGCTAGAGAGCACAGCTCTAGCACAGATACGCAGTATTTT.

This clonotype was detected only a few times. The V and J genes are TRBV27 and TRBJ2-1, with D perhaps being TRBD1 or TRBD2 (5 bases each). V lost 4 bases to trimming and J lost 4 bases, with 14 bases between them. The V gene's germline CDR1 is MNHEY and CDR2 SMNVEV (reference sequence). The CDR3 covers 15 residues. The CDR3 DNA is TGTGCCAGCAGTTCCCGGGACCAAGAATACAATGAGCAGTTCTTC. Encoded protein: CASSSRDQEYNEQFF.

This clonotype was counted many times. The V call is TRBV2, the J call TRBJ1-5; D unresolved. V lost 7 bases to trimming and J lost 4 bases, with 14 bases between them. Germline CDR1 and CDR2: SNHLY and FYNNEI. The CDR3 is 14 residues long. For the CDR3, the DNA is TGTGCCAGCAAATCGGTTCTGGTAAATCAGCCCCAGCATTTT. Encoded protein: CASKSVLVNQPQHF.

This clonotype was picked up many times. The genes are TRBV28 and TRBJ2-6; D might be TRBD1 or TRBD2, each matching 5 bases. CDR1 MDHEN and CDR2 SYDVKM come from the germline V gene. V lost 3 bases to trimming and J lost 0 bases, with 15 bases between them. CDR3 length equals 18 residues. CDR3 in DNA: TGTGCCAGCAGTTTGGGGGTTAACCCTCGCTCTGGGGCCAACGTCCTGACTTTC. It is translated as CASSLGVNPRSGANVLTF.

This clonotype was detected only a few times. The gene calls are TRBV27 and TRBJ2-7; the match to TRBD1 covers 8 bases. The junction had 11 bases not matched to a gene; V was cut back by 5 bases and J by 2 bases. This CDR3 is 16 amino acids long. CDR1 and CDR2 from the germline V gene are MNHEY and SMNVEV (reference sequence). This chain's CDR3 is CASSPFWGQAPYEQYF. The CDR3 nucleotides are TGTGCCAGCAGTCCCTTTTGGGGACAGGCACCCTACGAGCAGTACTTC.

This clonotype has just a few counts. This chain uses TRBV20-1 with TRBJ2-7; 12 bases map to TRBD2. The J segment lost 0 bases and the V segment lost 6 bases, leaving 3 bases of the junction unmatched. The germline CDR1 and CDR2 sequences are DFQATT and SNEGSKA (reference sequence). The length of the CDR3 is 14 residues. CDR3 in amino acids: CSARLAGDSYEQYF. The CDR3, as DNA: TGCAGTGCGAGACTAGCGGGGGACTCCTACGAGCAGTACTTC.

This sequence joins TRBV28 and TRBJ2-7; D ambiguous. Trimming removed 6 bases at V and 7 bases at J, with 10 bases between. This CDR3 region has 11 residues. Per germline, CDR1 MDHEN and CDR2 SYDVKM. The DNA of the CDR3 is TGTGCCAGCAGGTTGCTGGGAGAGCAGTACTTC. It translates to CASRLLGEQYF.

This sequence joins TRBV6-1 and TRBJ2-7, with 12 bases fitting TRBD1. Germline V gene lookup returns CDR1 MNHNS and CDR2 SASEGT. The CDR3 spans 13 residues. Unmatched junction bases numbered 5, after V lost 8 bases and J lost 6 bases. CDR3 residues: CASRDRGHLEQYF. DNA for the CDR3: TGTGCCAGCCGGGACAGGGGGCATCTCGAGCAGTACTTC.

This sequence joins TRBV25-1 and TRBJ2-1; 15 nucleotides line up with TRBD2. After removal of 6 bases from V and 14 bases from J, the junction contained 2 bases not matched to a gene. CDR3 length: 12 amino acids. The V gene's germline CDR1 is MGHDK and CDR2 SYGVNS. The CDR3 DNA reads as TGTGCCAGCAGGGGACTAGCGGGGGGCGAGTTCTTC. It yields the protein CASRGLAGGEFF.

This chain connects TRBV7-9 to TRBJ2-7, with 7 nucleotides matching TRBD2. The V and J ends lost 5 bases and 6 bases, in that order; junction bases with no gene match: 7. The CDR3 loop spans 13 amino acids. Germline loops: CDR1 SEHNR, CDR2 FQNEAQ (reference sequence). CDR3: CASSPGTTSEQYF. The CDR3 nucleotides read TGTGCCAGCAGCCCAGGGACTACCTCCGAGCAGTACTTC.

This clonotype was detected ten times or more. The chain has TRBV12-3 or TRBV12-4 and TRBJ2-2; unclear D gene. V was clipped by 3 bases and J by 1 base, with 9 bases between them. This CDR3 contains 15 residues. The chain's CDR3 is CASSFAGRNTGELFF. As DNA, the CDR3 is TGTGCCAGCAGTTTTGCTGGGCGGAACACCGGGGAGCTGTTTTTT.

This clonotype has a count of ten or more. The chain carries TRBV28 and TRBJ2-1; TRBD2 agrees at 9 bases. CDR1 MDHEN and CDR2 SYDVKM come from the germline V gene. J lost 4 bases, V lost 3 bases, and 16 bases had no gene match. The CDR3 spans 19 residues. CDR3 region: CASSFPGSTTSGNYNEQFF. The CDR3 DNA sequence: TGTGCCAGCAGTTTCCCCGGGAGTACGACTAGCGGAAATTACAATGAGCAGTTCTTC.

In its sample, this clonotype was seen a few times. V gene TRBV9 combines with J gene TRBJ2-3; D might be TRBD2 (5 bases). Per germline, CDR1 SGDLS and CDR2 YYNGEE. The CDR3 covers 15 residues. V gave up 0 bases and J gave up 2 bases, with 10 bases separating them. The CDR3 loop reads CASSVGFGVTDTQYF. The CDR3 nucleotides read TGTGCCAGCAGCGTAGGTTTCGGGGTCACAGATACGCAGTATTTT.

Worth noting for this clonotype: This may be a read error, as it is one base from a much larger clone. This rearrangement joins TRBV3-1 to TRBJ2-5; D gene ambiguous. The CDR3 covers 14 residues. Germline V gene sequence: CDR1 LGHDT, CDR2 YNNKEL (reference sequence). CDR3 sequence reads: CATSHLGLKETQYF. The CDR3 nucleotides read TGTGCCACCAGCCATCTAGGGCTTAAAGAGACCCAGTACTTC.

In this sample, this clonotype turned up many times. V and J are TRBV28 and TRBJ2-4, with D unclear. The CDR3 totals 14 residues. Germline V gene lookup returns CDR1 MDHEN and CDR2 SYDVKM. V dropped 5 bases and J dropped 2 bases, with 10 bases sitting between them. CDR3 sequence: CASSTGFSKNIQYF. CDR3 nucleotides: TGTGCCAGCAGTACTGGCTTTTCCAAAAACATTCAGTACTTC. Looking up the rest from reference TRBV28 and TRBJ2-4 gives the full variable domain: DVKVTQSSRYLVKRTGEKVFLECVQDMDHENMFWYRQDPGLGLRLIYFSYDVKMKEKGDIPEGYSVSREKKERFSLILESASTNQTSMYLCASSTGFSKNIQYFGAGTRLSVL.

This clonotype was recorded many times. This sequence joins TRBV12-3 or TRBV12-4 and TRBJ2-7; 11 bases line up with TRBD2. The CDR3 is made up of 14 amino acids. V was pared by 8 bases and J by 1 base, with 4 bases of the junction left unmatched. CDR3 coding DNA: TGTGCCAGCGGGGGGACTAGCGGATCCTACGAGCAGTACTTC. Protein product: CASGGTSGSYEQYF.

The table lists this clonotype with many counts. The chain employs TRBV20-1 and TRBJ2-4, with D perhaps TRBD2 (6 bases). Trimming took 1 base from V and 0 from J, leaving 10 bases between them. The CDR3 sequence is 15 residues long. Germline V gene lookup returns CDR1 DFQATT and CDR2 SNEGSKA (reference sequence). The CDR3 bases are TGCAGTGCTAGAGGGGATAGCGGAGCCAAAAACATTCAGTACTTC. It yields the protein CSARGDSGAKNIQYF.

This clonotype was found once. This chain uses TRBV6-5 with TRBJ1-1, with no clear D. This CDR3 is 16 amino acids long. The ends were cut back, 2 bases at V and 4 bases at J, with 17 bases in the middle. CDR1 is MNHEY, CDR2 SVGAGI, per germline. The CDR3, as DNA: TGTGCCAGCAGTTACCGCGGGATCCCGGCGGGCACTGAAGCTTTCTTT. As protein: CASSYRGIPAGTEAFF.

This clonotype was counted at least ten times. The chain joins TRBV4-2 to TRBJ2-1; 9 bases are a match to TRBD2. The J segment lost 8 bases and the V segment lost 0 bases, leaving 5 bases of the junction unmatched. Per germline, CDR1 LGHNA and CDR2 YNFKEQ. This CDR3 is built from 15 residues. The CDR3 reads CASSQEASGTDEQFF. CDR3 DNA: TGTGCCAGCAGCCAAGAAGCTAGCGGGACGGATGAGCAGTTCTTC.